The clone carrying this T cell receptor (beta chain) was seen at least ten times. This entry comes from a study of T-cell memory formation after mild COVID-19. In TCRdb, the 5' RACE reads were re-called with MiXCR into one record per CDR3 protein. The sample has more than 110,000 distinct CDR3 sequences, around 14% seen once. This CDR3 spans 15 amino acids. The germline CDR1 and CDR2 sequences are SGHVS and FNYEAQ. Trimming removed 5 bases at V and 2 bases at J, with 16 bases between. Sequencing was carried out using PBMCs or a T cell subset sorted from them (not recorded which). The source of this sequence is an adult woman who had mild COVID-19 (a few samples of this study predate the infection). Cell type and time point are not known. V usage is TRBV7-6 and J usage is TRBJ2-7; perhaps TRBD1 as D (6 bases). This CDR3 reads CASSEGPGQTYEQYF. The DNA for the CDR3 is TGTGCCAGCAGCGAGGGACCTGGACAGACCTACGAGCAGTACTTC.